The 9 T cell receptor beta chains reported below all come from one sample, sequenced in a study of cytotoxic CD8 clonotypes in ibrutinib-treated CLL. Method: immunoSEQ multiplex PCR; TCRdb's copy keeps in-frame clones and lacks some. The sample has about 140,000 clones, around 82% seen once. The sequenced sample was PBMCs, obtained after 36 months of ibrutinib treatment. These receptors were collected from a human donor with chronic lymphocytic leukemia.

The chain joins TRBV10-1 to TRBJ2-1, with D uncertain. V was clipped by 5 bases and J by 7 bases, with 21 bases between them. The CDR3 runs to 16 residues. The V gene's germline CDR1 is WNHNN and CDR2 SYGVQD (reference sequence). CDR3 DNA sequence: TGCGCCAGCAGTTCGGCCCGAGTGGAGTCAAAAAATGAGCAGTTCTTC. As protein: CASSSARVESKNEQFF.

This clone was seen a few times. The chain employs TRBV7-9 and TRBJ2-2, with D possibly called TRBD1 or TRBD2 (6 bases each). Germline lookup yields CDR1 SEHNR and CDR2 FQNEAQ (reference sequence). V gave up 5 bases and J gave up 2 bases, with 12 bases separating them. The CDR3 length is 15 residues. CDR3 DNA sequence: TGTGCCAGCAGCCCCTTGGGGGGCAACACCGGGGAGCTGTTTTTT. This encodes CASSPLGGNTGELFF.

The chain combines TRBV5-1 with TRBJ2-3; D unresolved. CDR1 is SGHRS and CDR2 is YFSETQ in the germline V gene. Trimming stripped 0 bases from V and 4 bases from J, with 9 bases between. There are 14 residues in the CDR3. The CDR3 DNA reads TGCGCCAGCAGCTTGGTTCGCGCATCAGATACGCAGTATTTT. Translation: CASSLVRASDTQYF.

The gene calls are TRBV4-1 and TRBJ1-1; tentatively, D is TRBD1 (5 bases). The CDR3 is 15 residues long. Germline V gene sequence: CDR1 MGHRA, CDR2 YSYEKL. V was pared by 0 bases and J by 4 bases, with 12 bases between. Written as DNA, the CDR3 is TGCGCCAGCAGCCAAGAAATCAGGGCTAGCACTGAAGCTTTCTTT. Residues: CASSQEIRASTEAFF.

The chain has TRBV5-6 and TRBJ1-1; D unresolved. The CDR3 spans 13 residues. Germline assignment: CDR1 SGHDT and CDR2 YYEEEE. The V and J ends lost 1 base and 1 base respectively, with 5 bases between them. The CDR3 bases are TGTGCCAGCAGCTTGTCCTGGAACACTGAAGCTTTCTTT. This codes for CASSLSWNTEAFF.

This sequence joins TRBV6-5 and TRBJ2-1; D is unresolved. CDR3 length: 14 amino acids. V was clipped by 4 bases and J by 2 bases, with 9 bases between them. Germline V CDR1 and CDR2: MNHEY, SVGAGI. The CDR3 DNA reads as TGTGCCAGCAGTTCCTTCTCGGCCTACAATGAGCAGTTCTTC. Translating it yields CASSSFSAYNEQFF.

The rearrangement uses TRBV5-4 and TRBJ2-1; D is possibly TRBD2 (7 bases). The CDR3 contains 16 residues. The germline V gene has CDR1 SGHNT and CDR2 YYREEE (reference sequence). V was trimmed by 4 bases and J by 2 bases, leaving 16 bases between them. The CDR3 DNA reads TGTGCCAGCAGCCCTGGGGGGCTAGCGGCCTACAATGAGCAGTTCTTC. Encoded protein: CASSPGGLAAYNEQFF.

This clone was picked up a small number of times. CDR3 loop: CASSLRAVSGYTF. As DNA, the CDR3 is TGTGCCAGCAGCTTGAGGGCCGTTAGTGGCTACACCTTC. The chain employs TRBV5-8 and TRBJ1-2, with unresolved D. Germline loops: CDR1 SGHTS, CDR2 YDEGEE. V was pared by 1 base and J by 7 bases, with 11 bases between. The CDR3 is 13 residues long.

The chain links TRBV5-5 to TRBJ2-1; D is uncertain. Germline CDR1 is SGHKS and CDR2 is YYEKEE (reference sequence). Between the trimmed V and J ends, which lost 2 bases and 4 bases, there was a span of 10 bases. This CDR3 region has 14 residues. The CDR3 coding sequence is TGTGCCAGCAGCTTAAGCACGACGTACAATGAGCAGTTCTTC. This codes for CASSLSTTYNEQFF.